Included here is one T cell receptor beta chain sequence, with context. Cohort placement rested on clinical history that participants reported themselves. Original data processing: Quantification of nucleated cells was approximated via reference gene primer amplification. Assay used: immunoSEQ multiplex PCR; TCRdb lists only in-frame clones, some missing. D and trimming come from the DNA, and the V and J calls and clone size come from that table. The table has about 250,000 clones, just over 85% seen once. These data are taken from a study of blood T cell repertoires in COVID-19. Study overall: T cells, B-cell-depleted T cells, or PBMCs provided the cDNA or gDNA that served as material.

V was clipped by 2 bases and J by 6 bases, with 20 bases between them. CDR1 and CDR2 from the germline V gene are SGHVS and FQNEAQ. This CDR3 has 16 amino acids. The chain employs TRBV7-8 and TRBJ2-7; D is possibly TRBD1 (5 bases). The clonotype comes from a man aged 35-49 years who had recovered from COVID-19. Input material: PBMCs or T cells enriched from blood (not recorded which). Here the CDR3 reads CASSLPPGLNSVEQYF. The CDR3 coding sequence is TGTGCCAGCAGCTTACCCCCAGGGCTGAATTCGGTCGAGCAGTACTTC.